This T cell receptor beta chain was captured by sequencing in a study of shared clonotypes between healthy human individuals. TCRdb's table, derived via immunoSEQ multiplex PCR, lists solely in-frame clones and lacks some. The sample carries around 500,000 clones, around 78% recorded once. The count of this clone is one. Since the CDR3 does not end with the conserved phenylalanine or tryptophan, this likely comes from a read error. CDR3 size: 12 residues. Germline CDR1 and CDR2: LNHDA and SQIVND (reference sequence). Deletions cut 9 bases from V and 6 bases from J, with 12 bases between. The rearrangement uses TRBV19 and TRBJ1-5; a weak D match, TRBD1 (5 bases). The clonotype comes from a woman aged 40 to 55 in good health. Some clones in this sample may be carry-over from other donors' samples. Material for sequencing was PBMCs. The CDR3 sequence is CASGGLGQPQHL. The DNA of the CDR3 is TGTGCCAGCGGGGGTCTCGGTCAGCCCCAGCATCTT.